This T cell receptor beta chain was identified in a study of breast tumors, draining lymph nodes, adjacent tissues. Study findings and constraints: Compared with basal-like, luminal-like tumors shared significantly more repertoire with nontumor tissue. The lymph node origin of tumor T cells was framed as consistent with a hypothesis, not demonstrated. Findings are consistent with lymph node origin and intratumoral expansion of most tumor T cells.

Each CDR3 protein gets one entry after TCRdb re-called the multiplex PCR reads with MiXCR. Among 270,000 or so distinct CDR3 sequences listed, around 31% were seen once. The CDR3 loop spans 16 amino acids. Germline V CDR1 and CDR2: LGHDT, YNNKEL (reference sequence). A word on this clonotype: Its antigen is unknown. With a much larger clone just one base away, this may be a read error.

Samples came from axillary lymph nodes draining the breast cancer. Sequences were obtained from axillary lymph node tissue. The chain couples TRBV3-1 to TRBJ2-6, with D possibly matching TRBD1 (5 bases). This TCR was recovered from a female donor with breast cancer. Some clones in this sample may be carry-over from other donors' samples. CDR3 residues: CASSQEGRAGVNVLTF. CDR3 nucleotides: TGTGCCAGCAGCCAAGAGGGCAGGGCTGGGGTCAACGTCCTGACTTTC. Together with reference TRBV3-1 and TRBJ2-6, the CDR3 gives the full variable domain: DTAVSQTPKYLVTQMGNDKSIKCEQNLGHDTMYWYKQDSKKFLKIMFSYNNKELIINETVPNRFSPKSPDKAHLNLHINSLELGDSAVYFCASSQEGRAGVNVLTFGAGSRLTVL.